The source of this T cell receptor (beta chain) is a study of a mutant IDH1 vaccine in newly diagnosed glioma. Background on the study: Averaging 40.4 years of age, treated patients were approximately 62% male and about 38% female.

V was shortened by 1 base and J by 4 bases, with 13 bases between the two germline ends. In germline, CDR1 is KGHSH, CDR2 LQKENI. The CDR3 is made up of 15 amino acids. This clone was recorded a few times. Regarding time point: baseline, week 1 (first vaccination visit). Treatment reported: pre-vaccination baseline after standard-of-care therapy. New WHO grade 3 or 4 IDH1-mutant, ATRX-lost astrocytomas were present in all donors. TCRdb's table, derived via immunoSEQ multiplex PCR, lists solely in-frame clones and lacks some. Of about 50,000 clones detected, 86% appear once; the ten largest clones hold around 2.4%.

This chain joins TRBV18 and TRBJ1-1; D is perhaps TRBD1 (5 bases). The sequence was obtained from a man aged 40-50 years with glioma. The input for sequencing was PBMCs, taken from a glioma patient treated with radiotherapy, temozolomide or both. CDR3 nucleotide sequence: TGTGCCAGCTCACCACTTACTGACAGCCTCACTGAAGCTTTCTTT. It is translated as CASSPLTDSLTEAFF.